A selection of T cell receptor beta chains follows, all from one sample in a study of blood T cell repertoires in COVID-19. The method was immunoSEQ multiplex PCR; TCRdb's version includes in-frame clones alone and lacks a portion of them. The sample consists of 55,000 to 70,000 clones, roughly 87% of them appearing once. Sequencing was performed on peripheral blood. These receptors originate from a woman in her forties or fifties with COVID-19, enrolled during active disease. Both conserved end residues are part of each CDR3. D genes are given only for firm matches. Rows give clone size only sometimes, using once, few, many, or a class for an expanded clone.

j_gene | d_gene | v_gene | abundance | len | CDR3nt | CDR3aa
TRBJ2-3 | NA | TRBV28 | NA | 13 | TGTGCCAGCAGTCAGCGACCCACAGATACGCAGTATTTT | CASSQRPTDTQYF
TRBJ1-1 | TRBD1 | TRBV11-2 | NA | 15 | TGTGCCAGCAGCCTGACAGGGGGTGCTCACACTGAAGCTTTCTTT | CASSLTGGAHTEAFF
TRBJ2-1 | TRBD2 | TRBV11-2 | NA | 19 | TGTGCCAGCAGCTTAGGCTGGGGGAAGCGGGAGTCTTACTACAATGAGCAGTTCTTC | CASSLGWGKRESYYNEQFF
TRBJ2-1 | NA | TRBV20-1 | NA | 16 | TGCAGTGCTAGTGCCAGAAGGGGAAGCTCCTACAATGAGCAGTTCTTC | CSASARRGSSYNEQFF
TRBJ1-1 | NA | TRBV7-3 | once | 13 | TGTGCCAGCAGCTTAACGGGGGGGACTGAAGCTTTCTTT | CASSLTGGTEAFF
TRBJ2-3 | NA | TRBV28 | NA | 16 | TGTGCCAGCAGTCACCTCACGGCGGGTCTCACAGATACGCAGTATTTT | CASSHLTAGLTDTQYF
TRBJ2-7 | NA | TRBV19 | NA | 12 | TGTGCCAGTAGTAACGCAGCCTACGAGCAGTACTTC | CASSNAAYEQYF
TRBJ2-3 | NA | TRBV7-6 | NA | 12 | TGTGCCAGCAGCCCCTCCCCGGATACGCAGTATTTT | CASSPSPDTQYF
TRBJ1-6 | TRBD1 | TRBV5-6 | NA | 14 | TGTGCCAGCAGCCCCGGGACAGGAAATTCACCCCTCCACTTT | CASSPGTGNSPLHF
TRBJ2-3 | NA | TRBV5-1 | few | 13 | TGCGCCAGCCGGATTGGGGCGACGGATACGCAGTATTTT | CASRIGATDTQYF
TRBJ2-1 | NA | TRBV4-3 | NA | 14 | TGCGCCAGCAGCCAAGCTCCCAGGGGCAATGAGCAGTTCTTC | CASSQAPRGNEQFF
TRBJ2-1 | NA | TRBV11-3 | NA | 12 | TGTGCCAGCAGCTCTGGGACTGCCCAGCAGTTCTTC | CASSSGTAQQFF
TRBJ1-3 | TRBD1 | TRBV7-8 | once | 16 | TGTGCCAGCAGCTGGGGACCGGGACAGGACCGAAACACCATATATTTT | CASSWGPGQDRNTIYF
TRBJ2-2 | TRBD2 | TRBV4-3 | few | 19 | TGCGCCAGCAGCCCGGGGACTAGCGGGACTGGCCCGAACACCGGGGAGCTGTTTTTT | CASSPGTSGTGPNTGELFF
TRBJ2-7 | NA | TRBV11-2 | NA | 14 | TGTGCCAGCAGCACAAGTCACAGGGTCCACGAGCAGTACTTC | CASSTSHRVHEQYF
TRBJ2-7 | NA | TRBV5-5 | NA | 13 | TGTGCCAGCAGCCGCAGGGAGGTGGACGAGCAGTACTTC | CASSRREVDEQYF
TRBJ1-3 | TRBD1 | TRBV19 | NA | 18 | TGTGCCAGTAGTAGACGGACAGGGCAAAGGCACCACGGAAACACCATATATTTT | CASSRRTGQRHHGNTIYF
TRBJ2-5 | NA | TRBV4-3 | NA | 15 | TGCGCCAGCAGCCAAGATTTCGGGTTTGGGGAGACCCAGTACTTC | CASSQDFGFGETQYF
TRBJ2-7 | NA | TRBV19 | NA | 14 | TGTGCCGCCAGCGAGGCAGCGTCTTACTACGAGCAGTACTTC | CAASEAASYYEQYF
TRBJ2-7 | NA | TRBV7-9 | NA | 16 | TGTGCCAGCAGCGGGAGACTAGAAGGAAGTCAGTACGAGCAGTACTTC | CASSGRLEGSQYEQYF
TRBJ2-1 | NA | TRBV7-8 | NA | 14 | TGTGCCAGCAGCTACCCGGACAAATACAATGAGCAGTTCTTC | CASSYPDKYNEQFF
TRBJ2-7 | TRBD1 | TRBV28 | once | 12 | TGTGCCAGCAAAACAGGGGTAGACGAGCAGTACTTC | CASKTGVDEQYF
TRBJ1-1 | NA | TRBV7-9 | NA | 12 | TGTGCCAGCAGCTTATGGGAGACTGGAGCTTTCTTT | CASSLWETGAFF
TRBJ1-6 | NA | TRBV28 | NA | 13 | TGTGCCAGCAGTTTTAGGGGTAATTCACCCCTCCACTTT | CASSFRGNSPLHF
TRBJ2-7 | NA | TRBV11-2 | NA | 16 | TGTGCCAGCAGAACCTCCCGGGGTCCAAGGTCCTACGAGCAGTACTTC | CASRTSRGPRSYEQYF
TRBJ2-2 | NA | TRBV4-1 | NA | 14 | TGCGCCAGCAGCCGCCTTGGGGGGACCGGGGAGCTGTTTTTT | CASSRLGGTGELFF
TRBJ2-7 | TRBD2 | TRBV19 | NA | 17 | TGTGCCAGTAGTATAGGCCCCCAAGGAGCGGGACCGTACGAGCAGTACTTC | CASSIGPQGAGPYEQYF
TRBJ1-1 | NA | TRBV6-6 | NA | 15 | TGTGCCAGCAGTTACTCGGGGACATCCTACACTGAAGCTTTCTTT | CASSYSGTSYTEAFF
TRBJ1-3 | NA | TRBV25-1 | NA | 15 | TGTGCCAGCAGTGAATTTACAGTGGCTGGAAACACCATATATTTT | CASSEFTVAGNTIYF
TRBJ1-1 | NA | TRBV2 | few | 12 | TGTGCCAGCAGTGTTGTATCCACTGAAGCTTTCTTT | CASSVVSTEAFF
TRBJ2-1 | NA | TRBV4-1 | NA | 16 | TGCGCCAGCAGCCAAGGGTGGAGGTCCCCTTTTCCTGAGCAGTTCTTC | CASSQGWRSPFPEQFF
TRBJ1-4 | NA | TRBV7-8 | NA | 16 | TGTGCCAGCCTCTCGGAGCCAGCCGACCGCGCTGGAAAACTGTTTTTT | CASLSEPADRAGKLFF
TRBJ1-3 | NA | TRBV2 | NA | 15 | TGTGCCAGCAGCGAGACCCGAGGAGCGTTCAACACCATATATTTT | CASSETRGAFNTIYF
TRBJ2-7 | NA | TRBV30 | NA | 15 | TGTGCCTGGGCTCAACCCTCGGAACAGTCCTACGAGCAGTACTTC | CAWAQPSEQSYEQYF
TRBJ2-3 | TRBD2 | TRBV7-8 | once | 14 | TGTGCCAGCAGCTTTAGCGGGGGGGAACATACGCAGTATTTT | CASSFSGGEHTQYF
TRBJ2-3 | NA | TRBV10-3 | NA | 14 | TGTGCCATGCGCATTATGGGGGCCTCAGATACGCAGTATTTT | CAMRIMGASDTQYF
TRBJ2-3 | NA | TRBV5-1 | NA | 13 | TGCGCCAGCAGCCCAGGGTCCGAATATACGCAGTATTTT | CASSPGSEYTQYF
TRBJ2-1 | TRBD2 | TRBV5-4 | NA | 17 | TGTGCCAGCAGCTCCCCGGGACTAGCGGGAGTCAACAATGAGCAGTTCTTC | CASSSPGLAGVNNEQFF
TRBJ2-3 | TRBD2 | TRBV29-1 | NA | 14 | TGCAGCGTTCGGCTAGCGGGTCTTTCAGATACGCAGTATTTT | CSVRLAGLSDTQYF
TRBJ2-1 | TRBD2 | TRBV20-1 | NA | 20 | TGCAGTGCTAGTCGTTTCGGGGTAGGGAATCTAGCGGCCTCCTACAATGAGCAGTTCTTC | CSASRFGVGNLAASYNEQFF
TRBJ2-7 | NA | TRBV28 | NA | 14 | TGTGCCAGCAGTTTTGGAGGGGCACTCTACGAGCAGTACTTC | CASSFGGALYEQYF
TRBJ2-1 | TRBD2 | TRBV28 | NA | 15 | TGTGCCAGCAGTCTGGGACTAGCATCCTACAATGAGCAGTTCTTC | CASSLGLASYNEQFF
TRBJ2-5 | NA | TRBV7-9 | NA | 14 | TGTGCCAGCAGCTTAGGCGGCGGACAAGAGACCCAGTACTTC | CASSLGGGQETQYF
TRBJ1-1 | NA | TRBV10-2 | NA | 14 | TGCGCCAGCAGCTTTCCCGGTTCGAACACTGAAGCTTTCTTT | CASSFPGSNTEAFF
TRBJ2-7 | TRBD2 | TRBV3-1/TRBV3-2 | NA | 17 | TGTGCCAGCAGCCAAAAGGGGAGCGGGATTTACCCCTACGAGCAGTACTTC | CASSQKGSGIYPYEQYF